This note documents a single T cell receptor (beta chain) sequence. CDR1 is LGHDT, CDR2 YNNKEL, per germline (reference sequence). This CDR3 contains 16 residues. V was pared by 4 bases and J by 0 bases, with 12 bases between. The data are from a study of blood T cell repertoires in COVID-19. Measured with immunoSEQ multiplex PCR; TCRdb has only the in-frame clones, and not every one. The sample consists of hundreds of thousands of clones, roughly 90% of them appearing once. The chain uses TRBV3-1 (or the pseudogene TRBV3-2) and TRBJ2-2, with D hard to call. This clonotype originated in a man aged 35-49 years with acute or convalescent COVID-19. The material sequenced was peripheral blood. The CDR3 bases are TGTGCCAGCAGCCCCATGAGACAATCGAACACCGGGGAGCTGTTTTTT. Amino acid sequence: CASSPMRQSNTGELFF.